A single sample gave rise to the 6 T cell receptor beta chains below, sequenced in a study of control samples from healthy donors and cancer patients. Assay: immunoSEQ multiplex PCR; the TCRdb copy retains only in-frame clones and omits some. The sample carries about 98,000 clones, 79% recorded once. Input material: blood. These receptors were obtained from a woman between 25 and 40 years old in good health.

The DNA for the CDR3 is TGCGCCAGCCGCCAGACAGGAAAGAACACTGAAGCTTTCTTT. The encoded protein is CASRQTGKNTEAFF. The chain links TRBV5-1 to TRBJ1-1; D is perhaps TRBD1 (6 bases). Germline lookup yields CDR1 SGHRS and CDR2 YFSETQ. The CDR3 has 14 residues. V was clipped by 7 bases and J by 1 base, with 14 bases between them. Full variable domain (remainder filled in from reference TRBV5-1 and TRBJ1-1): KAGVTQTPRYLIKTRGQQVTLSCSPISGHRSVSWYQQTPGQGLQFLFEYFSETQRNKGNFPGRFSGRQFSNSRSEMNVSTLELGDSALYLCASRQTGKNTEAFFGQGTRLTVV.

This rearrangement joins TRBV6-6 to TRBJ2-2; D perhaps matches TRBD2 (5 bases). Germline values: CDR1 MNHNY, CDR2 SVGAGI (reference sequence). The CDR3 is 16 residues long. V gave up 2 bases and J gave up 0 bases, with 10 bases separating them. DNA of the CDR3: TGTGCCAGCAGTTACCCCCGGGGATCGAACACCGGGGAGCTGTTTTTT. Protein product: CASSYPRGSNTGELFF.

In its sample, this clone is medium-sized. This chain joins TRBV2 and TRBJ2-1, with D maybe TRBD1 (6 bases). Trimming removed 5 bases at V and 0 bases at J, with 17 bases between. Germline assignment: CDR1 SNHLY and CDR2 FYNNEI. The CDR3 totals 17 residues. The CDR3 region is CASSTPDSPSSYNEQFF. The DNA for the CDR3 is TGTGCCAGCAGTACTCCGGACAGCCCAAGCTCCTACAATGAGCAGTTCTTC. Based on the CDR3 plus reference TRBV2 and TRBJ2-1, the full variable domain is EPEVTQTPSHQVTQMGQEVILRCVPISNHLYFYWYRQILGQKVEFLVSFYNNEISEKSEIFDDQFSVERPDGSNFTLKIRSTKLEDSAMYFCASSTPDSPSSYNEQFFGPGTRLTVL.

CDR3 DNA: TGTGCCAGCAGCCCCGACAGCTCCTACGAGCAGTACTTC. Encoded protein: CASSPDSSYEQYF. The genes are TRBV11-1 and TRBJ2-7; TRBD1 might be the D (5 bases). The CDR3 totals 13 residues. The germline V and J ends were trimmed by 5 bases and 0 bases, with 8 bases remaining between them. The germline V gene has CDR1 SGHAT and CDR2 FQDESV (reference sequence).

This clone was counted between two and nine times. The chain recombines TRBV2 with TRBJ1-2; D possibly corresponds to TRBD1 (5 bases). CDR3 length equals 13 residues. Between the trimmed V and J ends, which lost 6 bases and 7 bases, there was a span of 15 bases. Germline V gene data show CDR1 as SNHLY and CDR2 as FYNNEI. CDR3 coding DNA: TGTGCCAGCAGGCCCGGGGGGTCTGGTGGCTACACCTTC. Its protein product is CASRPGGSGGYTF.

CDR3 sequence (DNA): TGTGCCAGCAGCCCGGGGATGTCGAATGAAAAACTGTTTTTT. Amino acid sequence: CASSPGMSNEKLFF. V and J are TRBV9 and TRBJ1-4; D remains unclear. Germline V gives CDR1 SGDLS, CDR2 YYNGEE. The ends were cut back, 4 bases at V and 5 bases at J, with 12 bases in the middle. This CDR3 contains 14 residues. The complete variable domain, with remaining parts taken from reference TRBV9 and TRBJ1-4, reads DSGVTQTPKHLITATGQRVTLRCSPRSGDLSVYWYQQSLDQGLQFLIQYYNGEERAKGNILERFSAQQFPDLHSELNLSSLELGDSALYFCASSPGMSNEKLFFGSGTQLSVL.